The 24 T cell receptor beta chains below were found in one sample sequenced in a study of T cells expressing NK-cell markers. From its re-call of the 5' RACE reads, TCRdb lists each CDR3 protein once, without DNA. The sample features 400,000 or so distinct CDR3 sequences, with roughly 10% in its top ten. The sequencing sample was made of blood T cells: a sorted CD56 or NKG2C T cell subset, CD4+ or CD8+ T cells, or bulk PBMC T cells (not recorded which). All receptors come from a woman aged 50 to 65 in good health.

The chain couples TRBV4-2 to TRBJ1-1; absent DNA, TCRdb's TRBD1 call cannot be checked. From germline, CDR1 is LGHNA and CDR2 YNFKEQ. The CDR3 has 14 residues. CDR3 sequence: CASSQAGARTEAFF.

J is TRBJ2-1 and V is TRBV5-1; TCRdb gives TRBD1 as the D gene, but with no DNA this cannot be confirmed. From germline, CDR1 is SGHRS and CDR2 YFSETQ. There are 17 residues in the CDR3. The CDR3 is CASSSRTGTHEVGEQFF.

V and J are TRBV20-1 and TRBJ2-1; with no DNA, the TCRdb D assignment of TRBD1 cannot be verified. The germline V gene has CDR1 DFQATT and CDR2 SNEGSKA (reference sequence). The CDR3 contains 16 residues. CDR3 sequence: CSAIAPGASTYNEQFF.

The chain carries TRBV7-9 and TRBJ1-1; TCRdb reports TRBD1, a call that lacks DNA to check it against. Germline assignment: CDR1 SEHNR and CDR2 FQNEAQ (reference sequence). CDR3 size: 14 residues. CDR3 residues: CASSLRDTRHEAFF.

The chain links TRBV3-1 to TRBJ2-2; the D call of TRBD1 rests on TCRdb alone, since no DNA is present to check it. The CDR3 is 13 amino acids. Germline V gene sequence: CDR1 LGHDT, CDR2 YNNKEL (reference sequence). CDR3 in amino acids: CASSLPGTGELFF.

The J gene is TRBJ2-1, the V gene TRBV11-2; the D call of TRBD2 rests on TCRdb alone, since no DNA is present to check it. This CDR3 is built from 14 residues. Germline CDR1 reads SGHAT; CDR2 reads FQNNGV. CDR3 residues: CASTPRTGFNEQFF.

The chain combines TRBV20-1 with TRBJ2-5; TCRdb calls TRBD2, which cannot be checked without DNA. Germline CDR1 is DFQATT and CDR2 is SNEGSKA (reference sequence). The CDR3 has 15 amino acids. CDR3 sequence: CSARVVGRPQETQYF.

The rearrangement joins TRBV5-1 to TRBJ2-3; the TCRdb D gene call, TRBD2, has no DNA to confirm it. CDR1 is SGHRS, CDR2 YFSETQ, per germline. This CDR3 has 15 residues. This CDR3 reads CATSPGTSRVDTQYF. Full variable domain (missing parts from reference TRBV5-1 and TRBJ2-3): KAGVTQTPRYLIKTRGQQVTLSCSPISGHRSVSWYQQTPGQGLQFLFEYFSETQRNKGNFPGRFSGRQFSNSRSEMNVSTLELGDSALYLCATSPGTSRVDTQYFGPGTRLTVL.

The CDR3 region is CSVSRDLDFNNEQFF. J is TRBJ2-1 and V is TRBV29-1; TCRdb's assignment of TRBD2 cannot be checked, as there is no DNA. This CDR3 has 15 residues. Germline CDR1 and CDR2: SQVTM and ANQGSEA.

CDR3 residues: CASTGRNYGYTF. This rearrangement joins TRBV5-6 to TRBJ1-2. The CDR3 extends over 12 amino acids. The germline V gene has CDR1 SGHDT and CDR2 YYEEEE.

The V gene is TRBV10-1, the J gene TRBJ2-2; absent DNA, TCRdb's TRBD1 call cannot be checked. The V gene's germline CDR1 is WNHNN and CDR2 SYGVQD (reference sequence). The CDR3 spans 15 residues. The CDR3: CASSEAPLGGGELFF.

The V and J genes are TRBV5-6 and TRBJ1-6; without DNA, the TCRdb call of TRBD1 cannot be checked. Germline CDR1 SGHDT, CDR2 YYEEEE. The CDR3 sequence is 14 residues long. CDR3 amino acids: CASSHGRVASPLHF.

J is TRBJ2-2 and V is TRBV29-1; TCRdb's assignment of TRBD1 cannot be checked, as there is no DNA. CDR3 length: 14 residues. Germline V lookup: CDR1 SQVTM, CDR2 ANQGSEA. The CDR3 is CSVGMTGNTGELFF.

J is TRBJ2-7 and V is TRBV6-5; TCRdb returns TRBD1, unconfirmable since there is no DNA. The CDR3 totals 16 residues. Germline V gives CDR1 MNHEY, CDR2 SVGAGI. The CDR3: CASSYSFRQGDHEQYF.

The chain carries TRBV18 and TRBJ1-5. The CDR3 is made up of 17 amino acids. CDR1 and CDR2 from the germline V gene are KGHSH and LQKENI. This CDR3 is CASSPRLTGDSNQPQHF.

The chain recombines TRBV6-1 with TRBJ1-4; TCRdb reports TRBD1, a call that lacks DNA to check it against. Germline V gene data show CDR1 as MNHNS and CDR2 as SASEGT. The CDR3 sequence is 14 residues long. Here the CDR3 reads CASSEWGSNEKLFF.

CDR3 sequence: CASSFWAGQNYEQYF. The rearrangement links TRBV27 to TRBJ2-7. The CDR3 is 15 residues long. Per germline, CDR1 MNHEY and CDR2 SMNVEV (reference sequence).

The chain joins TRBV6-5 to TRBJ2-1; the TCRdb D gene call, TRBD1, has no DNA to confirm it. Per germline, CDR1 MNHEY and CDR2 SVGAGI. The CDR3 length is 16 residues. The chain's CDR3 is CASSPAQGVGYNEQFF.

This chain uses TRBV12-3 or TRBV12-4 with TRBJ2-3; TCRdb lists TRBD2, though no DNA is available to test this call. The CDR3 has 17 amino acids. The chain's CDR3 is CASSQAGWRESTDTQYF.

This chain connects TRBV30 to TRBJ2-5; TCRdb gives TRBD2 as the D gene, but with no DNA this cannot be confirmed. CDR3 length: 14 residues. Germline CDR1 reads GTSNPN; CDR2 reads SVGIG (reference sequence). CDR3 loop: CAWSLRGLARTQYF.

The rearrangement joins TRBV20-1 to TRBJ2-1; TCRdb designates TRBD2, a call that cannot be tested without DNA. CDR1 DFQATT and CDR2 SNEGSKA come from the germline V gene (reference sequence). This CDR3 spans 14 amino acids. The CDR3: CSARRDGSNNEQFF.

The V and J genes are TRBV20-1 and TRBJ1-2; TCRdb's D call of TRBD1 is untestable without DNA. The CDR3 sequence is 11 residues long. CDR1 and CDR2 (germline): DFQATT, SNEGSKA (reference sequence). CDR3 amino acids: CSARASRDYTF.

The J gene is TRBJ2-5, the V gene TRBV20-1. Germline V lookup: CDR1 DFQATT, CDR2 SNEGSKA (reference sequence). CDR3 size: 11 residues. CDR3: CSASIEETQYF.

V usage is TRBV12-3 or TRBV12-4 and J usage is TRBJ1-4; TCRdb gives TRBD1 as the D gene, but with no DNA this cannot be confirmed. The CDR3 loop spans 14 amino acids. CDR3 protein: CASSTGQARGELFF.